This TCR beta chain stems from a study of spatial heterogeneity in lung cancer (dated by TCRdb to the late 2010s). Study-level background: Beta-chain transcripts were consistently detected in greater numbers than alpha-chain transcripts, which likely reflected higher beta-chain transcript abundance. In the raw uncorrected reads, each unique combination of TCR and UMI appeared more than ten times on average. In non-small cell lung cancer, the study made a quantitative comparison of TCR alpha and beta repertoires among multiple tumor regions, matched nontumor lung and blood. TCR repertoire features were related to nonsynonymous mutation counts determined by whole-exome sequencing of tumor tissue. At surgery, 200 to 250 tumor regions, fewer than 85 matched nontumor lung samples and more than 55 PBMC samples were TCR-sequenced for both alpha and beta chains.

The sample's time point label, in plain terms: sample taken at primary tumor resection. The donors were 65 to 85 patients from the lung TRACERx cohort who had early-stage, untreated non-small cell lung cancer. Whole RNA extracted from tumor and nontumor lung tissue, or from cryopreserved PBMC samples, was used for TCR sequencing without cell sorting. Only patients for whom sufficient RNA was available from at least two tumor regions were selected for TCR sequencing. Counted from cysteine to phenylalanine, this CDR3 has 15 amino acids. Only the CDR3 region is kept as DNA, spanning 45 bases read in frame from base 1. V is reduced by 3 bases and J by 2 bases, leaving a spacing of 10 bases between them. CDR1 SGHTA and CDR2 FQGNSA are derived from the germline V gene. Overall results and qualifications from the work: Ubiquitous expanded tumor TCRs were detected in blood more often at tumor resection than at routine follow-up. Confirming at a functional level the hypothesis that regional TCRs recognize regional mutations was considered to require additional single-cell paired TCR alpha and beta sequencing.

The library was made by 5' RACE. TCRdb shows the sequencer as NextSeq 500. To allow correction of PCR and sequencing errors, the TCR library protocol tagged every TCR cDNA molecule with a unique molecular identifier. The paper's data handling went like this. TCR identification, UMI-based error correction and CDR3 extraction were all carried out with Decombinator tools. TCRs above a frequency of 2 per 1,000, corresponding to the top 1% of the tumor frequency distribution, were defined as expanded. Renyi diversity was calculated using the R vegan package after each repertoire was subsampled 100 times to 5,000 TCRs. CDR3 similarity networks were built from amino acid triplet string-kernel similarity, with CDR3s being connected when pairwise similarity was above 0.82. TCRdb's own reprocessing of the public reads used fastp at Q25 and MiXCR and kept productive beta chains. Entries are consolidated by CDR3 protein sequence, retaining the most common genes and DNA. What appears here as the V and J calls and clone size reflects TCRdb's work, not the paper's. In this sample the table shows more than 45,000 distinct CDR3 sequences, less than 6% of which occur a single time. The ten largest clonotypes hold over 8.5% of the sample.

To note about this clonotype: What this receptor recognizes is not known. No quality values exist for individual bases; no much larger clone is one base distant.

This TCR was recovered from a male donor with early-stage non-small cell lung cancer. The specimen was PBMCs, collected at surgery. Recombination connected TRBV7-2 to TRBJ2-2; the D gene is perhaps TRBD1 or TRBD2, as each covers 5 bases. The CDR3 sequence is CASSFAGTNTGELFF. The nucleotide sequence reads TGTGCCAGCAGCTTTGCCGGGACCAACACCGGGGAGCTGTTTTTT.